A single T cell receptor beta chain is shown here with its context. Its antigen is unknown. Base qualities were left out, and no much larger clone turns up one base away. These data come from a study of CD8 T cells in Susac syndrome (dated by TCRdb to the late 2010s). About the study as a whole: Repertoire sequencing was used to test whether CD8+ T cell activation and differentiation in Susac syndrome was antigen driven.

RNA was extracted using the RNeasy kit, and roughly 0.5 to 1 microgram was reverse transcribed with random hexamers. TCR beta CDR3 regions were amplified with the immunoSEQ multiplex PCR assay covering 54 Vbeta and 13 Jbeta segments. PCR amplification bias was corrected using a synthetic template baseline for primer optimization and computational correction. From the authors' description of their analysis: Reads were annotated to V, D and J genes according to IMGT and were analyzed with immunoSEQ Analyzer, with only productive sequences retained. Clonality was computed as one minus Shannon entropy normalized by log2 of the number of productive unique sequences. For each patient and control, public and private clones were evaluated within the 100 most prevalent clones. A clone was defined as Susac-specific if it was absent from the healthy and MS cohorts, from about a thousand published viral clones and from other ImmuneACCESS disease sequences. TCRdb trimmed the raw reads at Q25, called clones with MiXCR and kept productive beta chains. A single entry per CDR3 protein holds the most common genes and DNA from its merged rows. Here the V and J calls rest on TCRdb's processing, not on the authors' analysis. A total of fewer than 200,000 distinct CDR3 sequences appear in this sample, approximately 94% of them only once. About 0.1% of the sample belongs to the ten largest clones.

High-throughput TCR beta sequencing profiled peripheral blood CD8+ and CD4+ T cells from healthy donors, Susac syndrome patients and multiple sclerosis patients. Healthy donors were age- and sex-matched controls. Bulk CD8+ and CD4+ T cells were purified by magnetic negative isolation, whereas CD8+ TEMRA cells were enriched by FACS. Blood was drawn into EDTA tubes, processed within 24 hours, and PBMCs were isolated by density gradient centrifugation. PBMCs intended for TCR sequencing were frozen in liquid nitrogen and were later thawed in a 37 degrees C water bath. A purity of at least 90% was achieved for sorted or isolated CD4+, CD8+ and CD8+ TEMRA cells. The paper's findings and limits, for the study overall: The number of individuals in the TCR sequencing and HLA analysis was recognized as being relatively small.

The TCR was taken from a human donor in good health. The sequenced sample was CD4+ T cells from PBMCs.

In nucleotide form, the sequence is TGTGCCACCAGTGATTTGCTAGGGACCAATGAGCAGTTCTTC. It specifies CATSDLLGTNEQFF. Recombination joined TRBV24-1 with TRBJ2-1; the D gene is perhaps TRBD1 or TRBD2, as each covers 5 bases. V loses 0 bases of germline sequence and J loses 6 bases, and the interval between the two ends is 8 bases. The CDR3 starts with the cysteine, ends with the phenylalanine, and has 14 residues. Just the 42-base CDR3 DNA is kept, in frame starting at base 1. The germline V gene yields KGHDR for CDR1 and SFDVKD for CDR2.